The clone carrying this T cell receptor beta chain was seen only a few times. Clones were sequenced by immunoSEQ multiplex PCR, and TCRdb holds only the in-frame ones, with some missing. This table has about 270,000 clones, roughly 84% appearing once. Germline lookup yields CDR1 MNHEY and CDR2 SVGAGI. The V and J ends lost 0 bases and 3 bases, in that order; junction bases with no gene match: 1. The length of the CDR3 is 15 residues. This sample was taken from a study of blood T cell repertoires in COVID-19. Study overall: There were acute and convalescent COVID-19 samples, and they came from the United States, Italy and Spain.

The sample taken for sequencing was peripheral blood. The sequence came from a woman younger than 35 with acute or convalescent COVID-19. The chain combines TRBV6-5 with TRBJ2-7, with 11 bases identical to TRBD1. This CDR3 is CASSYSGTGGYEQYF. In DNA, the CDR3 is TGTGCCAGCAGTTACTCGGGGACAGGGGGCTACGAGCAGTACTTC.